This T cell receptor (beta chain) was sequenced during a study of T-cell memory formation after mild COVID-19. Study conclusions and caveats: Clones that contracted from day 15 to 85 had balanced CD4/CD8; later expanders were CD4+ biased.

This clonotype showed up just a few times. Its matching antigen is unknown. TCRdb reprocessed the 5' RACE reads with MiXCR, giving one entry per CDR3 protein. This sample has around 300,000 distinct CDR3 sequences; roughly 18% occur once, and the top ten carry roughly 23%. The CDR3 sequence is 14 residues long. V gave up 3 bases and J gave up 2 bases, with 11 bases separating them. Germline CDR1 and CDR2: GTSNPN and SVGIG (reference sequence). Material: PBMCs or a T cell subset sorted from them (not recorded which). The chain is built from TRBV30 and TRBJ2-1, with D tentatively TRBD2 (6 bases). This TCR was sampled from a young man who had mild COVID-19 (a few samples of this study predate the infection). Cell type and time point are not known. The CDR3: CAWSWGDPYNEQFF. Written as DNA, the CDR3 is TGTGCCTGGAGCTGGGGGGACCCCTACAATGAGCAGTTCTTC.